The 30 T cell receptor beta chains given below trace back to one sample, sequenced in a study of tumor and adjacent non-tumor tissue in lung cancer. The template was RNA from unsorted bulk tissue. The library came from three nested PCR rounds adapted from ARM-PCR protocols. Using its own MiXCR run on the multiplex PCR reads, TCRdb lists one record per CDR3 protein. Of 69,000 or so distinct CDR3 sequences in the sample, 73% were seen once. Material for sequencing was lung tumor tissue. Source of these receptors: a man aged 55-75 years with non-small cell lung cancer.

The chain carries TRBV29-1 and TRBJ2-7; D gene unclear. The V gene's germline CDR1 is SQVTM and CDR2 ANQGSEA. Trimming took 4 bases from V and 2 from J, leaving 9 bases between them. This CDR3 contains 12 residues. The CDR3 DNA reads TGCAGCGTTGGTGTCAGTCCCTACGAGCAGTACTTC. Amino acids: CSVGVSPYEQYF.

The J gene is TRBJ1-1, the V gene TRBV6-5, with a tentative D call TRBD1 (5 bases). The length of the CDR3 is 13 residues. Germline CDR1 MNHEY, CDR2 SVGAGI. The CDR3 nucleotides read TGTCTCAGCAGTGAGACAGTTAACACTGAAGCTTTCTTT. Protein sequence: CLSSETVNTEAFF.

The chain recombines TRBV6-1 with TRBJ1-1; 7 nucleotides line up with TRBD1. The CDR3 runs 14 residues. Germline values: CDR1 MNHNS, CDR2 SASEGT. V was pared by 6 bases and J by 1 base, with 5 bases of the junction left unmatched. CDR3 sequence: CASRPWTGNTEAFF. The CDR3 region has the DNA TGTGCCAGCAGACCCTGGACAGGGAACACTGAAGCTTTCTTT.

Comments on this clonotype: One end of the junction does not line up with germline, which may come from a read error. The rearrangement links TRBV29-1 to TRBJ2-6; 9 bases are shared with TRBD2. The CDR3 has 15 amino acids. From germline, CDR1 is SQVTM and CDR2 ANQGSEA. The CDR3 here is CNVAAGGTGANVLCF. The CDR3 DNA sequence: TGCAACGTTGCAGCGGGAGGTACTGGGGCCAACGTCCTGTGTTTC.

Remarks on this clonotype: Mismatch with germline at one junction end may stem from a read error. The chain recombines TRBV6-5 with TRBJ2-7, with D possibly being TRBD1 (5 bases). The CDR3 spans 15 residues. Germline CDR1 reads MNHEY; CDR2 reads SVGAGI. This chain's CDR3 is CTSSYSGDSSYEQYF. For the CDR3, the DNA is TGTACCAGCAGTTACTCCGGTGACAGTTCCTACGAGCAGTACTTC.

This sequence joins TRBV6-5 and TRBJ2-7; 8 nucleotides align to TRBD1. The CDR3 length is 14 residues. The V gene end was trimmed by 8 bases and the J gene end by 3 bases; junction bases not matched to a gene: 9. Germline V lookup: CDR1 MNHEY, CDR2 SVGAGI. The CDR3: CASGSGTGIYEQYF. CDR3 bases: TGTGCCAGCGGTTCGGGGACAGGTATCTACGAGCAGTACTTC.

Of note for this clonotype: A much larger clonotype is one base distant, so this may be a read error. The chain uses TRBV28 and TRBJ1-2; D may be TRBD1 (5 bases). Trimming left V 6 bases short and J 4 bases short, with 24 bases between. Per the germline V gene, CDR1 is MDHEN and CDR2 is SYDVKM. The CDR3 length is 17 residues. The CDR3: CASRKGPGSWVTYGYTF. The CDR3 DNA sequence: TGTGCCAGCAGGAAAGGTCCAGGGTCCTGGGTGACCTATGGCTACACCTTC.

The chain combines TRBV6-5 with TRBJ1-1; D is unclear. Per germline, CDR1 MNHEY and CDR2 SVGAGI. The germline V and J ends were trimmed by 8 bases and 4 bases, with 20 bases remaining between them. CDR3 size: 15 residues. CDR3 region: CASCGSMRGGTEAFF. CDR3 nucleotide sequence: TGTGCCAGCTGTGGGTCGATGAGAGGAGGCACTGAAGCTTTCTTT.

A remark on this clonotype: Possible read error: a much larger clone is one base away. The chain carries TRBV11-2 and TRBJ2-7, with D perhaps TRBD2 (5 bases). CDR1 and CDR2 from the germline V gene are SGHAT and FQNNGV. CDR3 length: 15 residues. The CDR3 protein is CANSLVVGALYEQYF. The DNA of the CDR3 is TGTGCCAACAGCTTGGTTGTGGGAGCCCTTTACGAGCAGTACTTC.

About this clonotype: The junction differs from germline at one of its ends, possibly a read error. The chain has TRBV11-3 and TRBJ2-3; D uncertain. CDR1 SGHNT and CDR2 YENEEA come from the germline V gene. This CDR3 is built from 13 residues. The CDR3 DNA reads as TGTGGCAGCAACTTAGTCCCCCAAGATACGCAGTGTTTT. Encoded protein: CGSNLVPQDTQCF.

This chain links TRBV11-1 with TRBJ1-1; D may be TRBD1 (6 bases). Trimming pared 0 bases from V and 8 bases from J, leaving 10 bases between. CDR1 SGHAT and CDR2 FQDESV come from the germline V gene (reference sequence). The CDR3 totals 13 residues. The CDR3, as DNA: TGTGCCAGCAGCTTAGCGCAGGGGCCAGAAGCTTTCTTT. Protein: CASSLAQGPEAFF.

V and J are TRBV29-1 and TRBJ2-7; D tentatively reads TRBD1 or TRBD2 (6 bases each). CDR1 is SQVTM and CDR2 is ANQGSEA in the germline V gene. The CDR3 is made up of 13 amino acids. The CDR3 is CSGTGQWAGEQYF. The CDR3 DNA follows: TGCAGTGGTACAGGACAGTGGGCGGGGGAGCAGTACTTC.

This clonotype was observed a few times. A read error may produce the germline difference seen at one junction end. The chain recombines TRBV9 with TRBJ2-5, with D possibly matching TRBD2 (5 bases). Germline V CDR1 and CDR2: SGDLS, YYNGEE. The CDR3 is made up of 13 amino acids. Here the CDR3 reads CASSVVPGETQYF. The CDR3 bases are TGTGCCAGTAGCGTTGTTCCGGGAGAGACCCAGTACTTC.

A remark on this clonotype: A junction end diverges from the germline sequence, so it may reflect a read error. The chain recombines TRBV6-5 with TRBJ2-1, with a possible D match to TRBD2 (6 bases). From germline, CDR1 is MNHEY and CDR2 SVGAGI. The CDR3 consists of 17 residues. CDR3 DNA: TGTGCCAGCAGTTACTCGTCAATGCGGGAAAACTACAATAAGCAGTTCTTC. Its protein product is CASSYSSMRENYNKQFF.

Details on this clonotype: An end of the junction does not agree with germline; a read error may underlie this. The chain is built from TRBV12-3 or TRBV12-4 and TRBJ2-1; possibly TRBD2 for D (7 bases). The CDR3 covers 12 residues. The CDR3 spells CASSPGLYGQFF. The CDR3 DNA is TGTGCCAGCAGTCCGGGACTATATGGACAGTTCTTT.

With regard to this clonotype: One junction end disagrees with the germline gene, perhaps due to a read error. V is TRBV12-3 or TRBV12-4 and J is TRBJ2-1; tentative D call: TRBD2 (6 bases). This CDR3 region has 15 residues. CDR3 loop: CASGFHRRDHNEQFF. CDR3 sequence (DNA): TGTGCCAGCGGTTTCCATCGGCGGGACCACAATGAGCAGTTCTTC.

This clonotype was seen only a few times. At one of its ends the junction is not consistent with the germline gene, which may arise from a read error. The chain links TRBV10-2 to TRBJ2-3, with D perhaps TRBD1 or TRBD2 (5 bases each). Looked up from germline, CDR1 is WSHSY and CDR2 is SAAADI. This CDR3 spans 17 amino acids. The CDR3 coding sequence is TGCGCCAGCACGGACTTGAGCGGACATTCGCGCACAGATACGCGGTATTTT. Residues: CASTDLSGHSRTDTRYF.

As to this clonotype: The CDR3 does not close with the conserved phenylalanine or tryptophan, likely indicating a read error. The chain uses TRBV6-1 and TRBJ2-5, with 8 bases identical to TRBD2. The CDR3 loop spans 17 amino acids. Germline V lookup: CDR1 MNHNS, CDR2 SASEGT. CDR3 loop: CACSGIGAGAFFETQYL. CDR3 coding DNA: TGTGCCTGCAGTGGAATAGGAGCGGGAGCTTTTTTTGAGACCCAGTACCTC.

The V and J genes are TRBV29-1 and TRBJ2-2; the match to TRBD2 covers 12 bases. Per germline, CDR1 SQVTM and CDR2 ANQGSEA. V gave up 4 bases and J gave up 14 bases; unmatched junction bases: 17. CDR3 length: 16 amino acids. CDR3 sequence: CSVGATTSGSPGKLFF. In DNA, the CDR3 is TGCAGCGTTGGGGCCACGACTAGCGGGAGTCCCGGGAAACTGTTTTTT.

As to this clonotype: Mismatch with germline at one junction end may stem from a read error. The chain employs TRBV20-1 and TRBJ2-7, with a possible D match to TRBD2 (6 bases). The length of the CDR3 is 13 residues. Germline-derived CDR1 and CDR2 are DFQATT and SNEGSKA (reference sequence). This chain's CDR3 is CSDLAENSYEQNF. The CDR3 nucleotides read TGCAGTGACTTAGCGGAGAATTCCTACGAGCAAAACTTC.

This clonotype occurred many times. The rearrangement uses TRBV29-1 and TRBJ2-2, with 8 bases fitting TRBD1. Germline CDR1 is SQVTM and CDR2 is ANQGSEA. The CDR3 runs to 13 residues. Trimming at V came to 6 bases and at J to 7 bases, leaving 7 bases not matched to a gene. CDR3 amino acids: CSVKTGGVGELFF. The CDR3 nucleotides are TGCAGCGTAAAAACAGGGGGAGTCGGGGAGCTGTTTTTT.

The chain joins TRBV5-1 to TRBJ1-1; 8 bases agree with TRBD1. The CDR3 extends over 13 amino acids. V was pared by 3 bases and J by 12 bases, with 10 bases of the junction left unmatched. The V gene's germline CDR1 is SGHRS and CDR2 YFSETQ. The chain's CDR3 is CASSSIETGETFF. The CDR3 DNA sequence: TGCGCCAGCAGCTCGATCGAGACAGGGGAAACTTTCTTT. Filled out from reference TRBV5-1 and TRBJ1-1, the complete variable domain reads KAGVTQTPRYLIKTRGQQVTLSCSPISGHRSVSWYQQTPGQGLQFLFEYFSETQRNKGNFPGRFSGRQFSNSRSEMNVSTLELGDSALYLCASSSIETGETFFGQGTRLTVV.

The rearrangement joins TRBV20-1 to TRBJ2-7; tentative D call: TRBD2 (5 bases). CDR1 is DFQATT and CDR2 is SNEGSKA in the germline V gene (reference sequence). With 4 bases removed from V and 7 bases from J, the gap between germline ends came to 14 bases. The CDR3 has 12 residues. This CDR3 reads CSATRGNSEQYF. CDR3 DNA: TGCAGTGCTACCCGGGGAAATTCTGAGCAGTACTTC.

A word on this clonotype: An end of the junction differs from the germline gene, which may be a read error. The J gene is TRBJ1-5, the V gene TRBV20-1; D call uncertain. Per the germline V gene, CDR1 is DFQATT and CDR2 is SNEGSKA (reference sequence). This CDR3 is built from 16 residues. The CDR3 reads CSARDGKPRSNQPQRF. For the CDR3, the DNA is TGCAGTGCTAGAGACGGGAAACCACGTAGCAATCAGCCCCAGCGTTTT.

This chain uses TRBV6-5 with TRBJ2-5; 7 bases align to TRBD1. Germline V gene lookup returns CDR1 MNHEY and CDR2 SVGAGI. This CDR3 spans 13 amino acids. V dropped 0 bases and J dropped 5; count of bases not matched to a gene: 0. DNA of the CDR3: TGTGCCAGCAGTTACTCGACAGGGGAGACCCAGTACTTC. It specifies CASSYSTGETQYF.

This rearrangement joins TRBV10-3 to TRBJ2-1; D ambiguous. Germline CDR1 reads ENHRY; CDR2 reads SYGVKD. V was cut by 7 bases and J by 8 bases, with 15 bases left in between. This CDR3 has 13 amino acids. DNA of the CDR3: TGTGCCATCAATGACGTAGGGAACCATGAGCAGTTCTTC. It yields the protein CAINDVGNHEQFF.

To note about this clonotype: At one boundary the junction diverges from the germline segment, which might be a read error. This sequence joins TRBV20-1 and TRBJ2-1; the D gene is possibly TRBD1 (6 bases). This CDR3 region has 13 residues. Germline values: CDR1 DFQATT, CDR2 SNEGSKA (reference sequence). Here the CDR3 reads CSARGSSYNEQIF. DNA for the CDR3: TGCAGTGCCAGGGGTAGCTCCTACAATGAGCAGATCTTC.

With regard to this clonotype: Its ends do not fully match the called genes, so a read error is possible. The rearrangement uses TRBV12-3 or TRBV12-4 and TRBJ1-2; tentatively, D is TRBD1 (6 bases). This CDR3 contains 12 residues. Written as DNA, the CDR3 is TGTGTCAGCAGCCCGGACAGAAATGGCTACGCCTTC. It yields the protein CVSSPDRNGYAF.

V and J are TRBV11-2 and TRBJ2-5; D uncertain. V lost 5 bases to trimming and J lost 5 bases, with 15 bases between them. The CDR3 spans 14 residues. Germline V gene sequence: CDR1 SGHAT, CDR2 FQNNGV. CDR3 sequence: CASSRSDGHETQYF. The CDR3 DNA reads TGTGCCAGCAGCAGATCCGACGGGCATGAGACCCAGTACTTC.

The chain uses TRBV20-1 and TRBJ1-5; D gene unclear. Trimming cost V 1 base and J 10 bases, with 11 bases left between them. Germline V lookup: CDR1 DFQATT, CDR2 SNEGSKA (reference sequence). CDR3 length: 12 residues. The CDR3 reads CSARAGVHPQHF. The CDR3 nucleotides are TGCAGTGCTAGAGCAGGCGTTCATCCCCAGCATTTT.